One and the same sample provided the 23 T cell receptor beta chains below, sequenced in a study of shared clonotypes between healthy human individuals (dated by TCRdb to 2020 to 2022). CD8 naive samples consisted of CD45RO-negative cells that were positively selected for CCR7, yielding a CD45RA+CCR7+ population without TemRA cells. Library construction relied on the immunoSEQ multiplex PCR assay. TCRdb provides this immuneACCESS table in a form limited to in-frame rearrangements. Some clones are lacking; in checked studies, under half of them reflect an unresolved V gene, and why the rest are absent is not known. Within this sample are about 2.1 million clones, with around 93% of them counted one time only. Clones ranked in the top ten supply more than 1.5% of the sample. Source material: naive CD8+ T cells from PBMCs. The cell subset or site label for this specimen denotes: CD45RA+CCR7+. Every receptor here comes from a man younger than 35 in good health. Some clones in this sample may be carry-over from other donors' samples.

J is TRBJ1-2 and V is TRBV5-4; tentatively, D is TRBD1 (5 bases). CDR3 length equals 12 residues. Germline CDR1 SGHNT, CDR2 YYREEE (reference sequence). V lost 6 bases and J lost 4, with 10 bases in between. CDR3 DNA: TGTGCCAGCATAGGGGCCGGCTATGGCTACACCTTC. Residues: CASIGAGYGYTF.

The chain uses TRBV2 and TRBJ1-3, with a possible D match to TRBD1 (5 bases). V was cut by 7 bases and J by 1 base, with 17 bases left in between. CDR3 length: 16 residues. The germline CDR1 and CDR2 sequences are SNHLY and FYNNEI. CDR3 residues: CASMINLGGSGNTIYF. Written as DNA, the CDR3 is TGTGCCAGCATGATAAACCTTGGGGGATCTGGAAACACCATATATTTT.

This clone was seen only once. V gene TRBV28 combines with J gene TRBJ2-1; D is possibly TRBD2 (6 bases). The germline V gene has CDR1 MDHEN and CDR2 SYDVKM. Deletions cut 5 bases from V and 10 bases from J, with 15 bases between. This CDR3 comprises 13 residues. Here the CDR3 DNA reads TGTGCCAGCAGTCACCCCCCGGGACTGGAGCAGTTCTTC. This gives the protein CASSHPPGLEQFF.

This clone appeared a single time. The rearrangement links TRBV5-6 to TRBJ1-1; no reliable D call. V lost 1 base and J lost 6, with 16 bases in between. This CDR3 has 15 amino acids. Germline V gene lookup returns CDR1 SGHDT and CDR2 YYEEEE. The DNA for the CDR3 is TGTGCCAGCAGCTTGTTTACCAAAAGAGCCGCTGAAGCTTTCTTT. Translating gives CASSLFTKRAAEAFF. The whole variable domain, remainder taken from reference TRBV5-6 and TRBJ1-1, is DAGVTQSPTHLIKTRGQQVTLRCSPKSGHDTVSWYQQALGQGPQFIFQYYEEEERQRGNFPDRFSGHQFPNYSSELNVNALLLGDSALYLCASSLFTKRAAEAFFGQGTRLTVV.

The chain recombines TRBV6-5 with TRBJ2-3; tentative D call: TRBD1 (5 bases). The CDR3 is 11 amino acids. CDR1 is MNHEY and CDR2 is SVGAGI in the germline V gene. V was pared by 5 bases and J by 6 bases, with 6 bases between. The CDR3 sequence: CASSKGDTQYF. The CDR3 DNA follows: TGTGCCAGCAGTAAGGGGGATACGCAGTATTTT.

V is TRBV7-8 and J is TRBJ1-2; 12 nucleotides align to TRBD1. V gave up 6 bases and J gave up 6 bases; unmatched junction bases: 8. Looked up from germline, CDR1 is SGHVS and CDR2 is FQNEAQ. CDR3 length: 15 amino acids. The CDR3 loop is CASRSKGQGADGYTF. CDR3 sequence (DNA): TGTGCCAGCAGGTCGAAGGGACAGGGGGCGGATGGCTACACCTTC.

The gene calls are TRBV27 and TRBJ1-5; D perhaps matches TRBD1 (6 bases). The V end was cut by 5 bases, the J end by 4 bases, with 9 bases between. Germline V gene lookup returns CDR1 MNHEY and CDR2 SMNVEV (reference sequence). The CDR3 sequence is 13 residues long. This chain's CDR3 is CASSRQANQPQHF. CDR3 sequence (DNA): TGTGCCAGCAGTAGACAGGCAAATCAGCCCCAGCATTTT.

The genes are TRBV11-2 and TRBJ2-7, with D unresolved. CDR1 and CDR2 from the germline V gene are SGHAT and FQNNGV. Trimming removed 4 bases from V and 5 bases from J, with 9 bases in between. The CDR3 length is 12 residues. CDR3: CASSSDFDEQYF. DNA for the CDR3: TGTGCCAGCAGCTCAGACTTCGACGAGCAGTACTTC.

V is TRBV2 and J is TRBJ2-7; 9 positions match TRBD1. This CDR3 region has 15 residues. Germline V CDR1 and CDR2: SNHLY, FYNNEI. J lost 7 bases, V lost 6 bases, and 13 bases had no gene match. CDR3 protein: CASSLNRGLVREQYF. The CDR3 region has the DNA TGTGCCAGCAGCCTTAACAGGGGGCTAGTGAGGGAGCAGTACTTC.

The chain joins TRBV4-3 to TRBJ2-1; D is ambiguous. The CDR3 consists of 13 residues. Germline CDR1 is LGHNA and CDR2 is YSLEER. V lost 1 base and J lost 5, with 6 bases in between. The DNA for the CDR3 is TGCGCCAGCAGCCAAGCCAATCACAATGAGCAGTTCTTC. This gives the protein CASSQANHNEQFF.

This chain links TRBV6-5 with TRBJ2-2, with 15 bases that match TRBD2. CDR1 is MNHEY, CDR2 SVGAGI, per germline. This CDR3 comprises 16 residues. Trimming took 4 bases from V and 4 from J; bases not matched to a gene: 1. The CDR3 region has the DNA TGTGCCAGCAGTTGGGGACTAGCGGGGGGCACCGGGGAGCTGTTTTTT. It encodes CASSWGLAGGTGELFF.

This clone was recorded only once. This chain connects TRBV7-9 to TRBJ2-7, with 10 bases fitting TRBD2. CDR3 length: 15 amino acids. V lost 5 bases and J lost 3; bases outside the gene matches: 7. Germline assignment: CDR1 SEHNR and CDR2 FQNEAQ (reference sequence). Written as DNA, the CDR3 is TGTGCCAGCAGCCCAGGACTAGCGGTGGACTACGAGCAGTACTTC. It codes for CASSPGLAVDYEQYF.

The gene calls are TRBV19 and TRBJ2-3; weak D call: TRBD1 (5 bases). The CDR3 sequence is 16 residues long. CDR1 is LNHDA and CDR2 is SQIVND in the germline V gene (reference sequence). Trimming removed 7 bases from V and 1 base from J, with 18 bases in between. The CDR3 loop reads CASKDIPTGGTDTQYF. In DNA, the CDR3 is TGTGCCAGTAAGGACATCCCCACTGGGGGCACAGATACGCAGTATTTT.

The chain couples TRBV28 to TRBJ1-3; no clear D. V lost 5 bases and J lost 4, with 15 bases in between. This CDR3 region has 15 residues. Germline V lookup: CDR1 MDHEN, CDR2 SYDVKM. DNA for the CDR3: TGTGCCAGCAGTCCCGTCAGTTCTTGGGGAAACACCATATATTTT. As protein: CASSPVSSWGNTIYF.

The rearrangement links TRBV5-1 to TRBJ2-7; D is unclear. Germline V gene sequence: CDR1 SGHRS, CDR2 YFSETQ. The CDR3 consists of 13 residues. With 6 bases removed from V and 0 bases from J, the gap between germline ends came to 10 bases. This CDR3 reads CASIGSSSYEQYF. For the CDR3, the DNA is TGCGCCAGCATAGGCTCCAGCTCCTACGAGCAGTACTTC.

DNA of the CDR3: TGTGCCAGCAGGACCGGGACAGGGGTTGAAGCTTTCTTT. Protein product: CASRTGTGVEAFF. The rearrangement joins TRBV6-6 to TRBJ1-1; 10 bases fit TRBD1. The CDR3 has 13 amino acids. J gave up 7 bases and V 6 bases, and 5 bases lay outside the gene matches. Germline CDR1 and CDR2: MNHNY and SVGAGI (reference sequence).

The CDR3 DNA follows: TGTGCCAGCAGCCCCGGGTGGAACACTGAAGCTTTCTTT. It encodes CASSPGWNTEAFF. The rearrangement links TRBV7-2 to TRBJ1-1, with D unclear. The CDR3 has 13 residues. The V gene lost 5 bases and the J gene lost 1 base, with 8 bases spanning the gap. Germline-derived CDR1 and CDR2 are SGHTA and FQGNSA.

This rearrangement joins TRBV6-4 to TRBJ2-3; 11 bases are a match to TRBD2. With V trimmed by 9 bases and J by 6 bases, 11 bases remained unmatched. Germline CDR1 is MRHNA and CDR2 is SNTAGT. This CDR3 has 15 amino acids. CDR3 region: CARDSGRAVPDTQYF. CDR3 DNA: TGTGCCAGAGATAGCGGGAGGGCCGTCCCGGATACGCAGTATTTT.

The V gene is TRBV7-9, the J gene TRBJ2-1; 10 bases align to TRBD2. CDR1 is SEHNR, CDR2 FQNEAQ, per germline (reference sequence). Trimming at V came to 5 bases and at J to 4 bases, leaving 8 bases not matched to a gene. The CDR3 is made up of 16 amino acids. This CDR3 is CASSPKGLASYNEQFF. The CDR3 region has the DNA TGTGCCAGCAGCCCGAAGGGACTAGCGTCGTACAATGAGCAGTTCTTC.

The V call is TRBV2, the J call TRBJ2-3; D might be TRBD1 or TRBD2, each matching 5 bases. V was cut by 3 bases and J by 8 bases, with 15 bases left in between. Germline V gene sequence: CDR1 SNHLY, CDR2 FYNNEI. The CDR3 loop spans 14 amino acids. CDR3 amino acids: CASSDKLGETTQYF. CDR3 nucleotides: TGTGCCAGCAGTGATAAGCTGGGGGAGACTACGCAGTATTTT.

The chain links TRBV7-8 to TRBJ2-2, with D possibly matching TRBD1 (5 bases). This CDR3 has 13 amino acids. The ends were cut back, 5 bases at V and 7 bases at J, with 11 bases in the middle. The germline gives CDR1 SGHVS, CDR2 FQNEAQ. The CDR3 region has the DNA TGTGCCAGCAGCCAGGGTAGAATCGGGGAGCTGTTTTTT. Its protein is CASSQGRIGELFF.

Worth noting for this clone: This same CDR3 is encoded by further DNA sequences in the sample. The chain couples TRBV27 to TRBJ2-1; 8 bases match TRBD2. The junction had 4 bases not matched to a gene; V was cut back by 3 bases and J by 6 bases. The germline V gene has CDR1 MNHEY and CDR2 SMNVEV (reference sequence). The CDR3 consists of 14 residues. For the CDR3, the DNA is TGTGCCAGCAGTTTCGGACTAGCCTCCAATGAGCAGTTCTTC. Its translation is CASSFGLASNEQFF.

This rearrangement joins TRBV10-2 to TRBJ1-5; 11 positions agree with TRBD1. Unmatched junction bases numbered 9, after V lost 11 bases and J lost 3 bases. The CDR3 is made up of 15 amino acids. Germline loops: CDR1 WSHSY, CDR2 SAAADI. In DNA form, the CDR3 reads TGCGCCGTGGGGACAGGGGGGAACCACAATCAGCCCCAGCATTTT. Encoded protein: CAVGTGGNHNQPQHF.